These 11 T cell receptor beta chains were sequenced from one sample in a study of blood T cell repertoires in COVID-19. Using immunoSEQ multiplex PCR, the repertoire was profiled, and TCRdb retains in-frame clones only, with some absent. The sample carries 330,000 or so clones, approximately 86% recorded once. The specimen was peripheral blood. Receptors were obtained from a man aged 25 to 45 with COVID-19, enrolled during active disease.

J is TRBJ2-7 and V is TRBV2; maybe TRBD2 (8 bases). The germline V and J ends were trimmed by 6 bases and 3 bases, with 15 bases remaining between them. This CDR3 has 14 residues. Germline V lookup: CDR1 SNHLY, CDR2 FYNNEI. This chain's CDR3 is CASRRGLAGYEQYF. CDR3 coding DNA: TGTGCCAGCAGGAGGGGGCTAGCGGGCTACGAGCAGTACTTC. The full variable domain, in which reference TRBV2 and TRBJ2-7 provide the parts outside the CDR3, is EPEVTQTPSHQVTQMGQEVILRCVPISNHLYFYWYRQILGQKVEFLVSFYNNEISEKSEIFDDQFSVERPDGSNFTLKIRSTKLEDSAMYFCASRRGLAGYEQYFGPGTRLTVT.

The gene calls are TRBV30 and TRBJ2-1; 11 nucleotides align to TRBD2. This CDR3 comprises 13 residues. The V gene end was trimmed by 2 bases and the J gene end by 9 bases; junction bases not matched to a gene: 3. From germline, CDR1 is GTSNPN and CDR2 SVGIG (reference sequence). CDR3 DNA: TGTGCCTGGAGTAGTAGCGGGAGGGCTGAGCAGTTCTTC. Translating gives CAWSSSGRAEQFF.

J is TRBJ1-6 and V is TRBV5-1, with D unclear. The CDR3 is 15 amino acids. Trimming shortened V by 5 bases and J by 1 base, and 10 bases separated the two germline ends. The V gene's germline CDR1 is SGHRS and CDR2 YFSETQ. CDR3 amino acids: CASRIEGSYNSPLHF. For the CDR3, the DNA is TGCGCCAGCAGGATCGAGGGTTCCTATAATTCACCCCTCCACTTT. The full variable domain, with the rest looked up from reference TRBV5-1 and TRBJ1-6, is KAGVTQTPRYLIKTRGQQVTLSCSPISGHRSVSWYQQTPGQGLQFLFEYFSETQRNKGNFPGRFSGRQFSNSRSEMNVSTLELGDSALYLCASRIEGSYNSPLHFGNGTRLTVT.

The genes are TRBV18 and TRBJ1-1, with D possibly TRBD1 on 6 matching bases. The V gene lost 2 bases and the J gene lost 1 base, with 14 bases spanning the gap. In germline, CDR1 is KGHSH, CDR2 LQKENI. The CDR3 totals 16 residues. CDR3: CASSPAQDRPNTEAFF. The DNA for the CDR3 is TGTGCCAGCTCACCAGCCCAAGACAGGCCGAACACTGAAGCTTTCTTT.

For this clone: The same CDR3 can be traced to other DNA sequences in this sample. In DNA form, the CDR3 reads TGTGCCAGCTCACCAGCAGGGGGCTACGAGCAGTACTTC. Its protein is CASSPAGGYEQYF. The chain uses TRBV18 and TRBJ2-7; 7 nucleotides align to TRBD1. Germline V lookup: CDR1 KGHSH, CDR2 LQKENI. With 2 bases clipped from V and 3 bases from J, the junction kept 1 base outside the gene matches. The CDR3 has 13 amino acids.

In its sample, this clone was seen once. The gene calls are TRBV28 and TRBJ1-5; D uncertain. Per germline, CDR1 MDHEN and CDR2 SYDVKM. Trimming cost V 3 bases and J 7 bases, with 7 bases left between them. The CDR3 extends over 12 amino acids. The CDR3 loop is CASSFFPQPQHF. The CDR3 DNA sequence: TGTGCCAGCAGTTTCTTCCCCCAGCCCCAGCATTTT.

This chain connects TRBV2 to TRBJ1-6; D unresolved. The CDR3 loop spans 15 amino acids. Germline V CDR1 and CDR2: SNHLY, FYNNEI. V was trimmed by 3 bases and J by 9 bases, leaving 15 bases between them. The CDR3 loop reads CASSEEAVGSSPLHF. CDR3 in DNA: TGTGCCAGCAGTGAGGAGGCAGTCGGGAGTTCACCCCTCCACTTT.

The V gene is TRBV19, the J gene TRBJ1-6, with D tentatively TRBD1 (6 bases). CDR1 and CDR2 (germline): LNHDA, SQIVND (reference sequence). V gave up 1 base and J gave up 6 bases, with 10 bases separating them. CDR3 length: 15 amino acids. The CDR3 region is CASSIAGAGNSPLHF. In nucleotides, the CDR3 is TGTGCCAGTAGTATAGCAGGGGCAGGTAATTCACCCCTCCACTTT.

V and J are TRBV9 and TRBJ1-1, with 7 bases lining up with TRBD1. V was pared by 3 bases and J by 0 bases, with 8 bases of the junction left unmatched. Germline V gives CDR1 SGDLS, CDR2 YYNGEE. The CDR3 length is 16 residues. The CDR3 bases are TGTGCCAGCAGCGCCCAGACCGGGACAGTGAACACTGAAGCTTTCTTT. This codes for CASSAQTGTVNTEAFF.

The chain recombines TRBV5-1 with TRBJ2-1; TRBD1 is a possible D gene (6 bases). Germline CDR1 reads SGHRS; CDR2 reads YFSETQ. Trimming removed 6 bases at V and 6 bases at J, with 19 bases between. CDR3 length equals 15 residues. CDR3 region: CASTPATGRSNEQFF. CDR3 DNA: TGCGCCAGCACCCCCGCAACAGGGAGATCCAATGAGCAGTTCTTC.

The chain uses TRBV7-2 and TRBJ2-3; D gene unclear. The V and J ends lost 7 bases and 6 bases respectively, with 14 bases between them. The CDR3 runs to 13 residues. Germline lookup yields CDR1 SGHTA and CDR2 FQGNSA. CDR3 DNA sequence: TGTGCCAGCACCTTCCCGATTCGGGATACGCAGTATTTT. Amino acid sequence: CASTFPIRDTQYF.